Listed here are 13 T cell receptor beta chains from one sample, sequenced in a study of T cell responses to AZD1222 COVID-19 vaccine. Generated by immunoSEQ multiplex PCR, the TCRdb table keeps only in-frame clones and is missing some. Among 130,000 or so clones, about 88% were seen once, and the ten largest hold roughly 3.1%. The source material was peripheral blood, sampled 28 days after the second AZD1222 dose. Source of these receptors: an adult who received the AZD1222 COVID-19 vaccine.

The J gene is TRBJ1-2, the V gene TRBV7-2, with D maybe TRBD1 (6 bases). V shed 5 bases and J shed 4 bases, with 17 bases lying between them. The CDR3 loop spans 15 amino acids. Germline V CDR1 and CDR2: SGHTA, FQGNSA. CDR3 in amino acids: CASSVVQGTLYGYTF. The CDR3 DNA follows: TGTGCCAGCAGCGTAGTACAGGGCACCCTCTATGGCTACACCTTC. The full variable domain, its missing parts supplied by reference TRBV7-2 and TRBJ1-2, is GAGVSQSPSNKVTEKGKDVELRCDPISGHTALYWYRQSLGQGLEFLIYFQGNSAPDKSGLPSDRFSAERTGGSVSTLTIQRTQQEDSAVYLCASSVVQGTLYGYTFGSGTRLTVV.

In its sample, this clone was seen a few times. CDR3 residues: CASSDPISPANNSPLHF. CDR3 DNA: TGTGCCAGCAGTGACCCCATTTCCCCAGCAAATAATTCACCCCTCCACTTT. The J gene is TRBJ1-6, the V gene TRBV6-4; D is unresolved. CDR3 length: 17 amino acids. Trimming shortened V by 2 bases and J by 5 bases, and 16 bases separated the two germline ends. CDR1 is MRHNA and CDR2 is SNTAGT in the germline V gene.

J is TRBJ2-7 and V is TRBV11-2; perhaps D is TRBD1 or TRBD2 (5 bases each). CDR3 length: 15 amino acids. Per germline, CDR1 SGHAT and CDR2 FQNNGV. The germline V and J ends were trimmed by 7 bases and 0 bases, with 16 bases remaining between them. The CDR3 DNA sequence: TGTGCCAGCACCAACGCCGGGACGCTCTCCTACGAGCAGTACTTC. As protein: CASTNAGTLSYEQYF.

This chain uses TRBV6-5 with TRBJ1-6; a weak D match, TRBD1 (6 bases). The CDR3 has 15 residues. Trimming took off 6 bases at V and 7 bases at J, with 16 bases between the two ends. Germline CDR1 reads MNHEY; CDR2 reads SVGAGI. CDR3 nucleotide sequence: TGTGCCAGCAGACCTGGGACACCCGGGAATTCACCCCTCCACTTT. Its protein product is CASRPGTPGNSPLHF.

This rearrangement joins TRBV5-1 to TRBJ1-2, with D hard to call. Germline CDR1 is SGHRS and CDR2 is YFSETQ. Trimming removed 0 bases from V and 4 bases from J, with 16 bases in between. This CDR3 has 16 residues. CDR3 amino acids: CASSLAGPSGSYGYTF. CDR3 sequence (DNA): TGCGCCAGCAGCTTGGCCGGACCTTCCGGGAGCTATGGCTACACCTTC.

This rearrangement joins TRBV7-6 to TRBJ1-6; D is possibly TRBD1 (5 bases). The CDR3 has 14 amino acids. V lost 5 bases to trimming and J lost 7 bases, with 12 bases between them. Looked up from germline, CDR1 is SGHVS and CDR2 is FNYEAQ. This chain's CDR3 is CASSKDQGNSPLHF. The CDR3 region has the DNA TGTGCCAGCAGCAAGGACCAGGGCAATTCACCCCTCCACTTT.

The chain recombines TRBV29-1 with TRBJ1-2; D is unclear. The V end lost 0 bases, the J end lost 6 bases, and 11 bases lay between the germline ends. This CDR3 has 13 amino acids. In germline, CDR1 is SQVTM, CDR2 ANQGSEA. CDR3 in DNA: TGCAGCGTTGAAGAAAGACCGGCAGATGGCTACACCTTC. Encoded protein: CSVEERPADGYTF.

CDR3 nucleotides: TGTGCCAGCAGCAACCGGGACCGTCCCGCCGGCTACACCTTC. It specifies CASSNRDRPAGYTF. The chain uses TRBV3-1 (or the pseudogene TRBV3-2) and TRBJ1-2; D may be TRBD1 (5 bases). Trimming pared 5 bases from V and 8 bases from J, leaving 18 bases between. Germline lookup yields CDR1 LGHDT and CDR2 YNNKEL (reference sequence). CDR3 length: 14 residues.

The genes are TRBV4-3 and TRBJ2-7, with TRBD1 identical over 10 bases. The germline V gene encodes CDR1 LGHNA and CDR2 YSLEER. The V gene end was trimmed by 1 base and the J gene end by 6 bases; junction bases not matched to a gene: 9. This CDR3 has 16 amino acids. CDR3 region: CASSQAPGTGDGEQYF. CDR3 nucleotide sequence: TGCGCCAGCAGCCAAGCTCCCGGGACAGGGGACGGCGAGCAGTACTTC.

The chain uses TRBV18 and TRBJ2-1; D perhaps matches TRBD2 (6 bases). Trimming pared 0 bases from V and 8 bases from J, leaving 8 bases between. Germline lookup yields CDR1 KGHSH and CDR2 LQKENI. The length of the CDR3 is 13 residues. CDR3 DNA: TGTGCCAGCTCACCACCATCGGGGGATGAGCAGTTCTTC. It yields the protein CASSPPSGDEQFF.

The gene calls are TRBV4-1 and TRBJ2-1; 8 bases are a match to TRBD2. The CDR3 length is 14 residues. The J segment lost 7 bases and the V segment lost 2 bases, leaving 4 bases of the junction unmatched. CDR1 is MGHRA, CDR2 YSYEKL, per germline. This CDR3 is CASSQRGLANEQFF. As DNA, the CDR3 is TGCGCCAGCAGCCAACGTGGACTAGCAAATGAGCAGTTCTTC.

This clone appeared once. The CDR3 loop reads CATSRDFGNTIYF. The CDR3 nucleotides are TGTGCCACCAGCAGAGATTTTGGAAACACCATATATTTT. This chain uses TRBV15 with TRBJ1-3; D not certain. Per the germline V gene, CDR1 is LNHNV and CDR2 is YYDKDF (reference sequence). This CDR3 has 13 residues. The V gene lost 0 bases and the J gene lost 3 bases, with 3 bases spanning the gap.

V gene TRBV27 combines with J gene TRBJ1-1; D is undetermined. The V end was cut by 6 bases, the J end by 2 bases, with 4 bases between. Per germline, CDR1 MNHEY and CDR2 SMNVEV (reference sequence). This CDR3 comprises 11 residues. The CDR3 sequence: CASRTNTEAFF. CDR3 in DNA: TGTGCCAGCAGGACAAACACTGAAGCTTTCTTT.